Below are 3 T cell receptor beta chains sequenced from a single sample in a study of identical twins. MiXCR was run by TCRdb on the 5' RACE reads, yielding one entry per CDR3 protein. The sample has some 320,000 distinct CDR3 sequences; around 12% are singletons. The same sample was also studied in work on yellow fever vaccine responses in identical twins.

Sequencing was performed on CD8+ T cells sorted from blood. These receptors were obtained from a young woman in good health.

The chain recombines TRBV24-1 with TRBJ2-5; 8 bases align to TRBD2. J was trimmed by 7 bases and V by 4 bases; bases with no gene match: 16. The CDR3 is 17 amino acids. Germline-derived CDR1 and CDR2 are KGHDR and SFDVKD. The CDR3 nucleotides read TGTGCCACCAGTGAAGGGCCCTGGACTAGCCGGGACGGGACCCAGTACTTC. Translation gives CATSEGPWTSRDGTQYF.

V and J are TRBV4-2 and TRBJ2-3; 10 positions match TRBD2. The CDR3 loop spans 18 amino acids. Germline V gene data show CDR1 as LGHNA and CDR2 as YNFKEQ. V shed 0 bases and J 2 bases; nucleotides not matched to a gene: 8. The CDR3 here is CASSQEGVAGGPTDTQYF. CDR3 bases: TGTGCCAGCAGCCAAGAGGGTGTAGCGGGGGGCCCCACAGATACGCAGTATTTT.

This clonotype has a count of ten or more. The gene calls are TRBV4-1 and TRBJ2-3, with 11 bases matching TRBD1. The V gene end was trimmed by 1 base and the J gene end by 6 bases; junction bases not matched to a gene: 3. Germline loops: CDR1 MGHRA, CDR2 YSYEKL. This CDR3 has 15 residues. The CDR3 loop is CASSQGTGGSDTQYF. CDR3 bases: TGCGCCAGCAGCCAAGGGACAGGGGGCTCGGATACGCAGTATTTT.